This T cell receptor (beta chain) comes out of a study of OX40 agonist ivuxolimab in advanced cancers. In the study overall: Patients took ivuxolimab, an agonistic anti-OX40 (CD134) antibody. Dose-escalation patients suffered from hepatocellular carcinoma, melanoma, renal cell or head and neck cancer.

V lost 4 bases and J 1 base, leaving 10 bases between the germline ends. This CDR3 is 14 amino acids long. CDR1 MRHNA and CDR2 SNTAGT come from the germline V gene. This table comes from immunoSEQ multiplex PCR, and its TCRdb copy is limited to in-frame clones, with some not included. This table has about 73,000 clones, roughly nine tenths appearing once. The sequencing used CD4+ or CD8+ T cells sorted from blood, collected in a trial of the OX40 agonist ivuxolimab. The receptor was derived from an adult with an advanced solid tumor such as melanoma, head and neck, liver or kidney cancer. J is TRBJ1-1 and V is TRBV6-4; no definite D call. The CDR3: CASSARSSNTEAFF. The DNA of the CDR3 is TGTGCCAGCAGTGCCCGGAGTTCGAACACTGAAGCTTTCTTT.